Here is one TCR beta chain with its context. Its recognized antigen is unknown. Base qualities were left out, and no much larger clone turns up one base away. The data stem from a study of blood T cell repertoires in COVID-19 (dated by TCRdb to 2018 to 2021). Study-wide context: Samples from collaborators originated in the United States, Italy and Spain and spanned both the acute and convalescent phases of COVID-19. The prospective study material was composed of cDNA or gDNA derived from T cells, B-cell-depleted T cells, or PBMCs. The dataset comprised deeply sampled blood TCRbeta repertoires from subjects exposed to, actively infected with, or recovered from COVID-19. The repertoires were released in a freely available public database intended as a resource for research on the immune response to SARS-CoV-2. The samples were drawn from the first 160 participants of the ongoing ImmuneRACE study and from roughly 1,300 subjects provided by 6 global collaborators. The sample metadata nearly always contained a de-identified subject ID, COVID-19 status, age in years and sex. Where available, HLA class I and class II types were obtained from metadata supplied by the sample provider rather than from assay-based typing. The full study reports these points: The quantity of clinical and demographic metadata differed by source and by participant and was supplied without curation.

Collaborating institutions collected whole blood in K2EDTA tubes following their own protocols. For TCRbeta analysis, collaborators shipped samples as frozen whole blood, isolated PBMCs, or DNA extracted from either of those sample types. The immunoSEQ Assay, a bias-controlled multiplex PCR, was used to amplify TCRbeta CDR3 regions from genomic DNA. Regarding the original processing steps: Nucleated cell counts per sample were estimated from amplification of reference gene primers within the assay. To quantify the absolute abundance of each unique TCRbeta CDR3 rearrangement, sequence reads were collapsed and filtered. Productive Simpson clonality was computed per sample as the square root of Simpson's diversity index over productive rearrangements. TCRdb limited this immuneACCESS table to in-frame rearrangements with V and J called. A share of clones is missing; checked studies link under half to unresolved V genes, and the rest is unexplained. That table supplies the V and J calls and clone size; D and trimming were determined from the DNA. In all, the sample holds about 59,000 clones, and around four fifths of those were seen once. The ten largest clones take up around 12% of the sample.

The sequence was obtained from a man older than 75 with acute or convalescent COVID-19. Sequences were obtained from peripheral blood.

The CDR3 region has the sequence CASSGALSTDTQYF. The DNA sequence follows: TGTGCCAGCAGCGGAGCGCTCTCCACAGATACGCAGTATTTT. Rearrangement joined TRBV2 to TRBJ2-3, with no confidently assigned D gene. As encoded in the germline V gene, CDR1 is SNHLY while CDR2 is FYNNEI. V lost 6 bases and J lost 2 bases; the stretch between them is 12 bases long. Including the terminal cysteine and phenylalanine, the CDR3 comprises 14 residues. The CDR3 DNA has 42 bases and is translated from base 1.